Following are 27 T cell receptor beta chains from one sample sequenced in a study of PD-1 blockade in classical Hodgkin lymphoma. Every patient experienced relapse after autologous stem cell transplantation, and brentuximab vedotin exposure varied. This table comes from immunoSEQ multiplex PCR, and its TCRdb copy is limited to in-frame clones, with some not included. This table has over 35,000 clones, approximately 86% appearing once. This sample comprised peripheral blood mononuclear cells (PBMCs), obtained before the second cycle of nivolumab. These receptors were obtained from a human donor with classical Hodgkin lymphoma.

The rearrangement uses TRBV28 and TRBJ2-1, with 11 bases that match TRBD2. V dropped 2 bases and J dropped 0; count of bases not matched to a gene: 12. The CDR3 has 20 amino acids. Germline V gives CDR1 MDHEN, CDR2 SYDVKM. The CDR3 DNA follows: TGTGCCAGCAGTTTACGACTAGCGGGGACAAGACAGAGCTCCTACAATGAGCAGTTCTTC. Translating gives CASSLRLAGTRQSSYNEQFF.

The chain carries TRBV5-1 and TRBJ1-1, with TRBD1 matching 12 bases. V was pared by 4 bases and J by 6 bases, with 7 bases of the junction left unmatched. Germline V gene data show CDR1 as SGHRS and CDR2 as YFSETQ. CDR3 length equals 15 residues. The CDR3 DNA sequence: TGCGCCAGCAGCCTCGCCGGGACAGGGGGCCCTGAAGCTTTCTTT. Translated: CASSLAGTGGPEAFF.

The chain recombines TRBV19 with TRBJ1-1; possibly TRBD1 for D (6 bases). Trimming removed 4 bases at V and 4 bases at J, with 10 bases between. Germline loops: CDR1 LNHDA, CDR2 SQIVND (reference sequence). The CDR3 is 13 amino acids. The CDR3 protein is CASSSQGTTEAFF. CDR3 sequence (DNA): TGTGCCAGTAGTAGCCAGGGGACCACTGAAGCTTTCTTT.

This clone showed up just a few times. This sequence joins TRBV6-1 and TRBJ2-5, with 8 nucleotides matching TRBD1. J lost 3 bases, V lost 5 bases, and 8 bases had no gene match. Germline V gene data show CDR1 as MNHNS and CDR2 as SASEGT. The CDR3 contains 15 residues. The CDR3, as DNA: TGTGCCAGCAGTCGACGGACAGGGAGTGAAGAGACCCAGTACTTC. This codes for CASSRRTGSEETQYF.

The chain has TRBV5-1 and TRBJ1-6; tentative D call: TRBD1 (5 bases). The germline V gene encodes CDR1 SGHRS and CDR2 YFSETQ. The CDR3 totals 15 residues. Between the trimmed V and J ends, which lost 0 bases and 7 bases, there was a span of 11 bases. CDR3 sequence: CASSLVGDKNSPLHF. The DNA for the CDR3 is TGCGCCAGCAGCTTGGTGGGGGATAAGAATTCACCCCTCCACTTT.

The chain's CDR3 is CASRKLGAGEYEQYF. CDR3 bases: TGTGCCAGCAGGAAACTAGGGGCTGGGGAATACGAGCAGTACTTC. This chain links TRBV6-1 with TRBJ2-7; D could derive from TRBD1 or TRBD2 (5 bases each). CDR3 length: 15 amino acids. The germline CDR1 and CDR2 sequences are MNHNS and SASEGT. Trimming shortened V by 6 bases and J by 4 bases, and 19 bases separated the two germline ends.

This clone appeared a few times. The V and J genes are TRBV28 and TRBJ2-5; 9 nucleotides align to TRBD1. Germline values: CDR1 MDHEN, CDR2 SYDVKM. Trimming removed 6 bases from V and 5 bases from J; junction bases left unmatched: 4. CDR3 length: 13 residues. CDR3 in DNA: TGTGCCAGCAGCCACAGGGGGCAGGAGACCCAGTACTTC. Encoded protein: CASSHRGQETQYF.

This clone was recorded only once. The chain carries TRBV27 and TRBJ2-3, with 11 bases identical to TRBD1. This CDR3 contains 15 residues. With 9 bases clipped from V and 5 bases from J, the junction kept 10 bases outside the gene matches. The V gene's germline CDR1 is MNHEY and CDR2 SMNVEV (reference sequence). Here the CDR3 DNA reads TGTGCCAGTACCCGGGACAGGGGGGAGCGAGATACGCAGTATTTT. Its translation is CASTRDRGERDTQYF.

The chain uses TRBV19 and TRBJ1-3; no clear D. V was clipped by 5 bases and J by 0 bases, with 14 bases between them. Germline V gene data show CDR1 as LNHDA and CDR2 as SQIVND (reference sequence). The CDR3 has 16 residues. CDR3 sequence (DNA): TGTGCCAGTAGTTCCCTAGGAGGCAGCTCTGGAAACACCATATATTTT. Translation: CASSSLGGSSGNTIYF.

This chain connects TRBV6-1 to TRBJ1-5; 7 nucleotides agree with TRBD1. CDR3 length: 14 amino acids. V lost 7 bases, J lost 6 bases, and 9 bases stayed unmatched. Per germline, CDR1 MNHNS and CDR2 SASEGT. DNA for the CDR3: TGTGCCAGCAACCGGAGGGGGGACAGTCAGCCCCAGCATTTT. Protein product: CASNRRGDSQPQHF.

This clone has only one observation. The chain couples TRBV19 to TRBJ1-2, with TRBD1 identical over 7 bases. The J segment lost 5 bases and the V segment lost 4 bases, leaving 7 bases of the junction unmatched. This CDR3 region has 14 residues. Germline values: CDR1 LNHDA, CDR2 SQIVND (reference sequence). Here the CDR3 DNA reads TGTGCCAGTAGTACCCCCGGGACAGAGTATGGCTACACCTTC. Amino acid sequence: CASSTPGTEYGYTF. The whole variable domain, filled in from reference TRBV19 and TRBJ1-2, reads DGGITQSPKYLFRKEGQNVTLSCEQNLNHDAMYWYRQDPGQGLRLIYYSQIVNDFQKGDIAEGYSVSREKKESFPLTVTSAQKNPTAFYLCASSTPGTEYGYTFGSGTRLTVV.

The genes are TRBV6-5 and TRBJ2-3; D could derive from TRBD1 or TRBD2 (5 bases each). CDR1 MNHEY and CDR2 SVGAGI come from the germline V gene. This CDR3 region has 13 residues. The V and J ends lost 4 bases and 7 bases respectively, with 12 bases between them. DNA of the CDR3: TGTGCCAGCAGTTTACCGGGGCGGAATACGCAGTATTTT. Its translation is CASSLPGRNTQYF.

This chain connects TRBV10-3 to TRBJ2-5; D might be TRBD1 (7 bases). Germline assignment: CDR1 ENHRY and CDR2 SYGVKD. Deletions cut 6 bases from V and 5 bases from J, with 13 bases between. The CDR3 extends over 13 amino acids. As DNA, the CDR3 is TGTGCCATCAGGGAGGGGGCTCACGAGACCCAGTACTTC. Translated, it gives CAIREGAHETQYF.

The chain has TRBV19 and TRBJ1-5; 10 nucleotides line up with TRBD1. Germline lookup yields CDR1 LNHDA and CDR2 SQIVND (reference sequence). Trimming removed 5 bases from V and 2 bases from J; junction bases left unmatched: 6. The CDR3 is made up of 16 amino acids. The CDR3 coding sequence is TGTGCCAGTAGTCTGGGCGGGACAGGGGGCAATCAGCCCCAGCATTTT. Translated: CASSLGGTGGNQPQHF. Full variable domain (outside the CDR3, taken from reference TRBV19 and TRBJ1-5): DGGITQSPKYLFRKEGQNVTLSCEQNLNHDAMYWYRQDPGQGLRLIYYSQIVNDFQKGDIAEGYSVSREKKESFPLTVTSAQKNPTAFYLCASSLGGTGGNQPQHFGDGTRLSIL.

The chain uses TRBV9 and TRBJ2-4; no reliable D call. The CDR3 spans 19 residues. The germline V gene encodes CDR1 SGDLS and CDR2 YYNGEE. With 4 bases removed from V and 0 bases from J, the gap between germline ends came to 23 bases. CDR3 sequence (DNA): TGTGCCAGCAGCCCCCGGGCCGGTGGATCTAATTTAGCCAAAAACATTCAGTACTTC. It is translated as CASSPRAGGSNLAKNIQYF.

The CDR3 is CSVEGQGGYEQYF. Written as DNA, the CDR3 is TGCAGCGTTGAGGGACAGGGAGGCTACGAGCAGTACTTC. The chain employs TRBV29-1 and TRBJ2-7; 9 positions agree with TRBD1. The germline gives CDR1 SQVTM, CDR2 ANQGSEA. CDR3 length: 13 residues. V was clipped by 3 bases and J by 3 bases; unmatched bases: 3.

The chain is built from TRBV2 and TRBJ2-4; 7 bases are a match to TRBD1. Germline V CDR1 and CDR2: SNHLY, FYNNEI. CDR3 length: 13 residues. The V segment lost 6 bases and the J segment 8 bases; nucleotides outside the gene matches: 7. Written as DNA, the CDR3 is TGTGCCAGCAGGGACCAGGGGGTAGACATTCAGTACTTC. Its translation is CASRDQGVDIQYF.

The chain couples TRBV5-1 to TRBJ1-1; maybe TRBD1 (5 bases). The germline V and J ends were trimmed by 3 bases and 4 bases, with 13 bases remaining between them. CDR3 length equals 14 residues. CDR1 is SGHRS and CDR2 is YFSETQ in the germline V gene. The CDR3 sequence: CASSYGRGGTEAFF. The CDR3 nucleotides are TGCGCCAGCAGCTATGGGAGGGGAGGCACTGAAGCTTTCTTT.

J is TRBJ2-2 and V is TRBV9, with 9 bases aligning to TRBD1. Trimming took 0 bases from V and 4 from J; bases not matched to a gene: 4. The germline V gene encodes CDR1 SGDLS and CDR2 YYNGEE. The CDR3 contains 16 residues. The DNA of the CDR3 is TGTGCCAGCAGCGTAGAACAGGGGGCTGGCACCGGGGAGCTGTTTTTT. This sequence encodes CASSVEQGAGTGELFF.

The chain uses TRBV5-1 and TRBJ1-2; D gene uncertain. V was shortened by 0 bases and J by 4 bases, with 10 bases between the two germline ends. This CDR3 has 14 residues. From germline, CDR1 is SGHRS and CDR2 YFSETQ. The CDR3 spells CASSLEVAGYGYTF. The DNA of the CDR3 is TGCGCCAGCAGCTTGGAGGTGGCGGGCTATGGCTACACCTTC.

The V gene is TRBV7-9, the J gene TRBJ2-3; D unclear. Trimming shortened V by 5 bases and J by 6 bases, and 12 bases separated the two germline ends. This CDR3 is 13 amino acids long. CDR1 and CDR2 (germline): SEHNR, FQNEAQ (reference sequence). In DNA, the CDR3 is TGTGCCAGCAGCCTCGTTACCGAGGATACGCAGTATTTT. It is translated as CASSLVTEDTQYF.

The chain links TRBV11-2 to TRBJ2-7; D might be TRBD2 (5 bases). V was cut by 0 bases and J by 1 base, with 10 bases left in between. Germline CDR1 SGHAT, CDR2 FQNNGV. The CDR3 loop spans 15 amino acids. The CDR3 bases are TGTGCCAGCAGCTTAGAATGGAGGCTTTCCTACGAGCAGTACTTC. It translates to CASSLEWRLSYEQYF.

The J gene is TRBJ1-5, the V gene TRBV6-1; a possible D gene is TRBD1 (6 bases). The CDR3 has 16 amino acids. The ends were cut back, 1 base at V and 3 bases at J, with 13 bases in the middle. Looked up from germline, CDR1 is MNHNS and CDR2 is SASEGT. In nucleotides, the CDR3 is TGTGCCAGCAGTGAAGGATTTTCAGGGGCCAATCAGCCCCAGCATTTT. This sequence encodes CASSEGFSGANQPQHF.

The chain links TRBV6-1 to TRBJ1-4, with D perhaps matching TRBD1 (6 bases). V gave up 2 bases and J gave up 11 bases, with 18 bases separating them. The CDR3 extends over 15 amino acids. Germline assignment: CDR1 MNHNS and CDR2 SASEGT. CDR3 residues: CASSETWGRSGKLFF. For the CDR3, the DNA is TGTGCCAGCAGTGAAACCTGGGGGCGGTCGGGTAAACTGTTTTTT.

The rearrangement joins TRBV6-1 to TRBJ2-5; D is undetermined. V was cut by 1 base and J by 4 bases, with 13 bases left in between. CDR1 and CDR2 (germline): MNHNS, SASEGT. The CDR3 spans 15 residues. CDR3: CASSEGPSSAETQYF. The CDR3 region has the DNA TGTGCCAGCAGTGAAGGGCCCAGTTCAGCAGAGACCCAGTACTTC.

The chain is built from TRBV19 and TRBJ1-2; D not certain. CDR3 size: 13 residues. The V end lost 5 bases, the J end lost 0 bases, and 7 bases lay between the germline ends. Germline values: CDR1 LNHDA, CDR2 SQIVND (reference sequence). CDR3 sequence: CASSPGANYGYTF. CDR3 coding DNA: TGTGCCAGTAGTCCCGGGGCTAACTATGGCTACACCTTC.

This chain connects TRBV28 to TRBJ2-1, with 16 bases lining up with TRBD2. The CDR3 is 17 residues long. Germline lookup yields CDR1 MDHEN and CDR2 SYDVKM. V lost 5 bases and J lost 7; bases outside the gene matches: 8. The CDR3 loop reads CASSRAGLAGGVNEQFF. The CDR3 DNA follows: TGTGCCAGCAGTCGCGCGGGACTAGCGGGAGGGGTGAATGAGCAGTTCTTC. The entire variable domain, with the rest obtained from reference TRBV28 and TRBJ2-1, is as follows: DVKVTQSSRYLVKRTGEKVFLECVQDMDHENMFWYRQDPGLGLRLIYFSYDVKMKEKGDIPEGYSVSREKKERFSLILESASTNQTSMYLCASSRAGLAGGVNEQFFGPGTRLTVL.